This T cell receptor (beta chain) was retrieved from a study of blood T cell repertoires in COVID-19. At the level of the study: The cDNA or gDNA used as material had been derived from T cells, B-cell-depleted T cells, or PBMCs.

V was trimmed by 5 bases and J by 0 bases, leaving 11 bases between them. CDR3 size: 15 residues. Looked up from germline, CDR1 is MNHEY and CDR2 is SVGAGI. Generated by immunoSEQ multiplex PCR, the TCRdb table keeps only in-frame clones and is missing some. The sample records approximately 100,000 clones, roughly 90% being singletons. This chain links TRBV6-5 with TRBJ2-1; D remains unclear. The sequence derives from a human donor with acute or convalescent COVID-19. The donor label of this sample is uncertain. Input material: peripheral blood. In DNA, the CDR3 is TGTGCCAGCAGTAATGGGCCGAGCTCCTACAATGAGCAGTTCTTC. Encoded protein: CASSNGPSSYNEQFF.